This TCR beta chain is from a study of OX40 agonist ivuxolimab in advanced cancers. Across the study: Cohort: about 82% men, mean age approximately 66, aged roughly 23 to 90.

The CDR3 extends over 14 amino acids. CDR1 SQVTM and CDR2 ANQGSEA come from the germline V gene. V was trimmed by 4 bases and J by 5 bases, leaving 17 bases between them. Study-wide points: Some of the nonresponding patients also showed low levels of normalized T-cell clonal expansion. Fewer expanded clones were found on average in CD4+ than in CD8+ T cells. At doses 0.1 to 3.0 mg/kg, CD4+ and CD8+ clones expanded.

This clone is a singleton in its sample. The antigen is unknown. Generated by immunoSEQ multiplex PCR, the TCRdb table keeps only in-frame clones and is missing some. The sample lists more than 70,000 clones; about 90% were seen once. The receptor was derived from an adult with an advanced solid tumor such as melanoma, head and neck, liver or kidney cancer. The rearrangement uses TRBV29-1 and TRBJ2-5; D assignment may be TRBD1 or TRBD2 (6 bases each). The sequenced sample was CD4+ or CD8+ T cells sorted from blood, obtained in a trial of the OX40 agonist ivuxolimab. CDR3 sequence: CSVVRGTEGETQYF. The CDR3 DNA sequence: TGCAGCGTTGTTAGGGGGACGGAGGGGGAGACCCAGTACTTC.